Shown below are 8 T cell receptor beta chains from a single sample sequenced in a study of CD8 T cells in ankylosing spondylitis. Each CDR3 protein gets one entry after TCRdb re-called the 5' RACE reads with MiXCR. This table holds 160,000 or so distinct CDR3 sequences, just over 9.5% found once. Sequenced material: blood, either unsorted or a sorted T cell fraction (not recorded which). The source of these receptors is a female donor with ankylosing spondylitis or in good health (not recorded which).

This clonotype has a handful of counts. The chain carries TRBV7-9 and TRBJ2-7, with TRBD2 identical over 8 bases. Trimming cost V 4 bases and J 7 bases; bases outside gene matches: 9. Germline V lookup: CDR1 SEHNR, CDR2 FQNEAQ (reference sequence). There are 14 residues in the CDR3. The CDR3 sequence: CASSSETLAGEQYF. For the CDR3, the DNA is TGTGCCAGCAGCTCCGAAACCTTAGCGGGGGAGCAGTACTTC.

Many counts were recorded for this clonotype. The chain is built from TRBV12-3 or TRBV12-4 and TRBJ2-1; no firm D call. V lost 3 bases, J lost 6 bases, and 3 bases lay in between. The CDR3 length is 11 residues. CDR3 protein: CASSFGNEQFF. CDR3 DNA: TGTGCCAGCAGTTTCGGCAATGAGCAGTTCTTC.

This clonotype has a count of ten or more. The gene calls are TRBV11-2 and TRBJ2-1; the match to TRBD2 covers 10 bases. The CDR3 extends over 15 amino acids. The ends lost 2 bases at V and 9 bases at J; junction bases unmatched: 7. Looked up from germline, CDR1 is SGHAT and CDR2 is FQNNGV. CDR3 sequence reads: CASSLSGLAAVEQFF. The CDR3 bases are TGTGCCAGCAGCTTATCTGGACTAGCGGCTGTTGAGCAGTTCTTC.

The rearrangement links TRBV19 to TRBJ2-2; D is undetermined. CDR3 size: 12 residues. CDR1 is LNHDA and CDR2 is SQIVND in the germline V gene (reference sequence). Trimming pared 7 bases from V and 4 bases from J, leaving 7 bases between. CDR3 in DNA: TGTGCCAGTAAATTTGTCACCGGGGAGCTGTTTTTT. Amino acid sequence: CASKFVTGELFF.

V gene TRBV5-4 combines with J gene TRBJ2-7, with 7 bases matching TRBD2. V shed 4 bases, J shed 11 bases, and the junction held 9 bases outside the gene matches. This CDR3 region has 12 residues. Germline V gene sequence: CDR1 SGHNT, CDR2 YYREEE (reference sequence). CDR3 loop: CASSELGGYEYF. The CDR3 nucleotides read TGTGCCAGCAGCGAGTTGGGGGGGTACGAGTACTTC.

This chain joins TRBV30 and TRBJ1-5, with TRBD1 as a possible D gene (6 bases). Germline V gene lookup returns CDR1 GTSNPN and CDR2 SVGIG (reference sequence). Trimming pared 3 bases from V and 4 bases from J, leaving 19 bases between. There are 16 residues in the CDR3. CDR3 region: CAWSQGFSENNQPQHF. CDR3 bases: TGTGCCTGGAGCCAGGGGTTTAGTGAAAATAATCAGCCCCAGCATTTT.

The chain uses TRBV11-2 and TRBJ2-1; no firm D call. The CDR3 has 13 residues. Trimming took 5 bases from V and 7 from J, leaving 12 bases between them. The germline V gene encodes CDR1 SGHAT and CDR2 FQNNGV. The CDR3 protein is CASSNDIGNEQFF. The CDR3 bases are TGTGCCAGCAGCAACGACATAGGGAATGAGCAGTTCTTC.

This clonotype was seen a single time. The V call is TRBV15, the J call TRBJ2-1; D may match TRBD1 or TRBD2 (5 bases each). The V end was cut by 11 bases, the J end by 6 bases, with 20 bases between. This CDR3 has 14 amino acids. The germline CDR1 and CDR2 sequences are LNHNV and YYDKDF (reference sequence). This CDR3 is CAVTLGGVGNEQFF. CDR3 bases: TGTGCCGTCACCCTTGGGGGAGTGGGCAATGAGCAGTTCTTC. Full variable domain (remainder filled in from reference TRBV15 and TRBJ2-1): DAMVIQNPRYQVTQFGKPVTLSCSQTLNHNVMYWYQQKSSQAPKLLFHYYDKDFNNEADTPDNFQSRRPNTSFCFLDIRSPGLGDTAMYLCAVTLGGVGNEQFFGPGTRLTVL.